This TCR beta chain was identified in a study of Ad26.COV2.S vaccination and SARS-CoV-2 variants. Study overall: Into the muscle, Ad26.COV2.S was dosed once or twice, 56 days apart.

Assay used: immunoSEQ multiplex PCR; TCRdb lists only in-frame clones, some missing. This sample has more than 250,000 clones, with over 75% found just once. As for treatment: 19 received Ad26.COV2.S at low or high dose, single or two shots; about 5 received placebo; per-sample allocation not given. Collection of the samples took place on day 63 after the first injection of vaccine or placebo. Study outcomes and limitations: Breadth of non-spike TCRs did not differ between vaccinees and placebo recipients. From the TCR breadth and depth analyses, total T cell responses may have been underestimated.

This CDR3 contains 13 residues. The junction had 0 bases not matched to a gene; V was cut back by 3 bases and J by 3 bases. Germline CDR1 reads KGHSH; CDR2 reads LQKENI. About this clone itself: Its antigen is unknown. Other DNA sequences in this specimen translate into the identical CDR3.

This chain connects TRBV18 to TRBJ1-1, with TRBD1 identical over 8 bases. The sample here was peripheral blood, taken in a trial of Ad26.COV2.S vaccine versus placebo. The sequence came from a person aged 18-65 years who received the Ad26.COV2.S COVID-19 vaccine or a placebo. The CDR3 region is CASSPTGDTEAFF. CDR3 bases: TGTGCCAGCTCACCGACAGGGGACACTGAAGCTTTCTTT. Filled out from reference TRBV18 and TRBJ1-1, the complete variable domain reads NAGVMQNPRHLVRRRGQEARLRCSPMKGHSHVYWYRQLPEEGLKFMVYLQKENIIDESGMPKERFSAEFPKEGPSILRIQQVVRGDSAAYFCASSPTGDTEAFFGQGTRLTVV.